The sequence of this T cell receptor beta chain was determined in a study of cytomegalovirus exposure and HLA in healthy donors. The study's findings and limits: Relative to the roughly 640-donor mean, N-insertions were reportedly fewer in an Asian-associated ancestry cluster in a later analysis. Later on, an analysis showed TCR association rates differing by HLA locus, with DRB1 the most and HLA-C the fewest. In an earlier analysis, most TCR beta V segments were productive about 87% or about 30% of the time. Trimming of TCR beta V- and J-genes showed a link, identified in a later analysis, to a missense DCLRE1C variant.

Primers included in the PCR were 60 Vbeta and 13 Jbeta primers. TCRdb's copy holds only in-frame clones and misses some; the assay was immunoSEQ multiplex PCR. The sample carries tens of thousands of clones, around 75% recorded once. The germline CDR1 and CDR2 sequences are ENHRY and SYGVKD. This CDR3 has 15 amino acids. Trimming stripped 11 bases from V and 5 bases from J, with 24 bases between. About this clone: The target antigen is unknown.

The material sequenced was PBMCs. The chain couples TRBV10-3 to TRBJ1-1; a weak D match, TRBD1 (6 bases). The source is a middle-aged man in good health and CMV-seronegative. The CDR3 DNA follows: TGTGCCTCATGGGGGGGGCAGGGAAGATCGACTGAAGCTTTCTTT. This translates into CASWGGQGRSTEAFF.